This T cell receptor beta chain was sequenced for a study of Graves' ophthalmopathy and Graves' hyperthyroidism. Study background: Pretreatment peripheral blood was obtained at initial diagnosis. Study outcomes and limitations: The majority of expanded thyroid clonotypes above 0.001 frequency also occurred in blood.

From RNA, the CDR3 regions of TCR beta chains were amplified and sequenced. The library came from an HTBI-primed first-round RT-PCR and a second-round multiplex PCR. From the multiplex PCR reads, TCRdb called clonotypes with MiXCR, one entry per CDR3 protein. This sample yields about 210,000 distinct CDR3 sequences, of which around 28% are seen a single time; approximately 9.6% belongs to the top ten. This clonotype was detected many times. Its antigen is currently unknown. V shed 0 bases, J shed 5 bases, and the junction held 7 bases outside the gene matches. CDR3 length: 16 residues. Germline-derived CDR1 and CDR2 are DFQATT and SNEGSKA (reference sequence). Certain patients were not enrolled. These were patients with other autoimmune diseases, uncontrolled infections, pregnancy or lactation.

Sequences were obtained from peripheral blood. The V call is TRBV20-1, the J call TRBJ2-2, with 9 bases aligning to TRBD2. The clonotype was recovered from a man aged 45-65 years with Graves' ophthalmopathy. CDR3 DNA: TGCAGTGCTAGAGATGGGGGGACTAGCCGGACCGGGGAGCTGTTTTTT. Translating gives CSARDGGTSRTGELFF.